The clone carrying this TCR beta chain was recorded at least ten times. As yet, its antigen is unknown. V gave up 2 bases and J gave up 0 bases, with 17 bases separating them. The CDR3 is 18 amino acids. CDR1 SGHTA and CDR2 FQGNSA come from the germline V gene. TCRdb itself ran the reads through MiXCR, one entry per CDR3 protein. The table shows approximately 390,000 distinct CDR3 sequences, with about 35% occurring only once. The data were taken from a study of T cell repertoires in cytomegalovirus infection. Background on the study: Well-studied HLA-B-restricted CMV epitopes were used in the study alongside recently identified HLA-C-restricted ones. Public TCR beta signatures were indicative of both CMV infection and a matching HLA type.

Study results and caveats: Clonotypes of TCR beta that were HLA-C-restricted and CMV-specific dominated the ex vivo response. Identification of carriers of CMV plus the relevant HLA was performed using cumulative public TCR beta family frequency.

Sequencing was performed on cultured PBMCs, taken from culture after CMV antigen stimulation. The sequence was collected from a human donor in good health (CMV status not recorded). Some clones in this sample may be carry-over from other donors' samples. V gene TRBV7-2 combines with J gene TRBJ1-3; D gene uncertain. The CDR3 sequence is CASSLRQTILNSGNTIYF. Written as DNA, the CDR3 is TGTGCCAGCAGCTTACGTCAGACGATCCTAAACTCTGGAAACACCATATATTTT. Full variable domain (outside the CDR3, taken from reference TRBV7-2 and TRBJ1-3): GAGVSQSPSNKVTEKGKDVELRCDPISGHTALYWYRQSLGQGLEFLIYFQGNSAPDKSGLPSDRFSAERTGGSVSTLTIQRTQQEDSAVYLCASSLRQTILNSGNTIYFGEGSWLTVV.